The T cell receptor beta chain under discussion was sequenced for a study of cytomegalovirus exposure and HLA in healthy donors. Study summary: Earlier sequencing of approximately 180 million T cells yielded approximately 120 million unique TCR beta sequences. Genetic ancestry analysis placed around 76% of the 300 to 400 donors that were genotyped in the Caucasian-associated cluster.

V lost 0 bases and J 4 bases, leaving 14 bases between the germline ends. Germline CDR1 is MRHNA and CDR2 is SNTAGT. This CDR3 is 16 amino acids long. PCR amplification relied on 60 Vbeta primers (plus 13 Jbeta primers). Some clones are missing from TCRdb's copy, which holds only in-frame ones; the method was immunoSEQ multiplex PCR. The table lists around 85,000 clones, around four fifths of them singletons. Study observations and caveats: Later genetic work tied a missense DCLRE1C variant to beta-chain V and J trimming.

Worth noting for this clone: Its antigen is as yet unknown.

This TCR was recovered from a man aged 30 to 39 in good health and CMV-seronegative. The sequenced sample consisted of PBMCs. The V call is TRBV6-4, the J call TRBJ2-3; D is unclear. CDR3 nucleotide sequence: TGTGCCAGCAGTGACTCTGGAGCGAAGGAAGCAGATACGCAGTATTTT. Amino acid sequence: CASSDSGAKEADTQYF.